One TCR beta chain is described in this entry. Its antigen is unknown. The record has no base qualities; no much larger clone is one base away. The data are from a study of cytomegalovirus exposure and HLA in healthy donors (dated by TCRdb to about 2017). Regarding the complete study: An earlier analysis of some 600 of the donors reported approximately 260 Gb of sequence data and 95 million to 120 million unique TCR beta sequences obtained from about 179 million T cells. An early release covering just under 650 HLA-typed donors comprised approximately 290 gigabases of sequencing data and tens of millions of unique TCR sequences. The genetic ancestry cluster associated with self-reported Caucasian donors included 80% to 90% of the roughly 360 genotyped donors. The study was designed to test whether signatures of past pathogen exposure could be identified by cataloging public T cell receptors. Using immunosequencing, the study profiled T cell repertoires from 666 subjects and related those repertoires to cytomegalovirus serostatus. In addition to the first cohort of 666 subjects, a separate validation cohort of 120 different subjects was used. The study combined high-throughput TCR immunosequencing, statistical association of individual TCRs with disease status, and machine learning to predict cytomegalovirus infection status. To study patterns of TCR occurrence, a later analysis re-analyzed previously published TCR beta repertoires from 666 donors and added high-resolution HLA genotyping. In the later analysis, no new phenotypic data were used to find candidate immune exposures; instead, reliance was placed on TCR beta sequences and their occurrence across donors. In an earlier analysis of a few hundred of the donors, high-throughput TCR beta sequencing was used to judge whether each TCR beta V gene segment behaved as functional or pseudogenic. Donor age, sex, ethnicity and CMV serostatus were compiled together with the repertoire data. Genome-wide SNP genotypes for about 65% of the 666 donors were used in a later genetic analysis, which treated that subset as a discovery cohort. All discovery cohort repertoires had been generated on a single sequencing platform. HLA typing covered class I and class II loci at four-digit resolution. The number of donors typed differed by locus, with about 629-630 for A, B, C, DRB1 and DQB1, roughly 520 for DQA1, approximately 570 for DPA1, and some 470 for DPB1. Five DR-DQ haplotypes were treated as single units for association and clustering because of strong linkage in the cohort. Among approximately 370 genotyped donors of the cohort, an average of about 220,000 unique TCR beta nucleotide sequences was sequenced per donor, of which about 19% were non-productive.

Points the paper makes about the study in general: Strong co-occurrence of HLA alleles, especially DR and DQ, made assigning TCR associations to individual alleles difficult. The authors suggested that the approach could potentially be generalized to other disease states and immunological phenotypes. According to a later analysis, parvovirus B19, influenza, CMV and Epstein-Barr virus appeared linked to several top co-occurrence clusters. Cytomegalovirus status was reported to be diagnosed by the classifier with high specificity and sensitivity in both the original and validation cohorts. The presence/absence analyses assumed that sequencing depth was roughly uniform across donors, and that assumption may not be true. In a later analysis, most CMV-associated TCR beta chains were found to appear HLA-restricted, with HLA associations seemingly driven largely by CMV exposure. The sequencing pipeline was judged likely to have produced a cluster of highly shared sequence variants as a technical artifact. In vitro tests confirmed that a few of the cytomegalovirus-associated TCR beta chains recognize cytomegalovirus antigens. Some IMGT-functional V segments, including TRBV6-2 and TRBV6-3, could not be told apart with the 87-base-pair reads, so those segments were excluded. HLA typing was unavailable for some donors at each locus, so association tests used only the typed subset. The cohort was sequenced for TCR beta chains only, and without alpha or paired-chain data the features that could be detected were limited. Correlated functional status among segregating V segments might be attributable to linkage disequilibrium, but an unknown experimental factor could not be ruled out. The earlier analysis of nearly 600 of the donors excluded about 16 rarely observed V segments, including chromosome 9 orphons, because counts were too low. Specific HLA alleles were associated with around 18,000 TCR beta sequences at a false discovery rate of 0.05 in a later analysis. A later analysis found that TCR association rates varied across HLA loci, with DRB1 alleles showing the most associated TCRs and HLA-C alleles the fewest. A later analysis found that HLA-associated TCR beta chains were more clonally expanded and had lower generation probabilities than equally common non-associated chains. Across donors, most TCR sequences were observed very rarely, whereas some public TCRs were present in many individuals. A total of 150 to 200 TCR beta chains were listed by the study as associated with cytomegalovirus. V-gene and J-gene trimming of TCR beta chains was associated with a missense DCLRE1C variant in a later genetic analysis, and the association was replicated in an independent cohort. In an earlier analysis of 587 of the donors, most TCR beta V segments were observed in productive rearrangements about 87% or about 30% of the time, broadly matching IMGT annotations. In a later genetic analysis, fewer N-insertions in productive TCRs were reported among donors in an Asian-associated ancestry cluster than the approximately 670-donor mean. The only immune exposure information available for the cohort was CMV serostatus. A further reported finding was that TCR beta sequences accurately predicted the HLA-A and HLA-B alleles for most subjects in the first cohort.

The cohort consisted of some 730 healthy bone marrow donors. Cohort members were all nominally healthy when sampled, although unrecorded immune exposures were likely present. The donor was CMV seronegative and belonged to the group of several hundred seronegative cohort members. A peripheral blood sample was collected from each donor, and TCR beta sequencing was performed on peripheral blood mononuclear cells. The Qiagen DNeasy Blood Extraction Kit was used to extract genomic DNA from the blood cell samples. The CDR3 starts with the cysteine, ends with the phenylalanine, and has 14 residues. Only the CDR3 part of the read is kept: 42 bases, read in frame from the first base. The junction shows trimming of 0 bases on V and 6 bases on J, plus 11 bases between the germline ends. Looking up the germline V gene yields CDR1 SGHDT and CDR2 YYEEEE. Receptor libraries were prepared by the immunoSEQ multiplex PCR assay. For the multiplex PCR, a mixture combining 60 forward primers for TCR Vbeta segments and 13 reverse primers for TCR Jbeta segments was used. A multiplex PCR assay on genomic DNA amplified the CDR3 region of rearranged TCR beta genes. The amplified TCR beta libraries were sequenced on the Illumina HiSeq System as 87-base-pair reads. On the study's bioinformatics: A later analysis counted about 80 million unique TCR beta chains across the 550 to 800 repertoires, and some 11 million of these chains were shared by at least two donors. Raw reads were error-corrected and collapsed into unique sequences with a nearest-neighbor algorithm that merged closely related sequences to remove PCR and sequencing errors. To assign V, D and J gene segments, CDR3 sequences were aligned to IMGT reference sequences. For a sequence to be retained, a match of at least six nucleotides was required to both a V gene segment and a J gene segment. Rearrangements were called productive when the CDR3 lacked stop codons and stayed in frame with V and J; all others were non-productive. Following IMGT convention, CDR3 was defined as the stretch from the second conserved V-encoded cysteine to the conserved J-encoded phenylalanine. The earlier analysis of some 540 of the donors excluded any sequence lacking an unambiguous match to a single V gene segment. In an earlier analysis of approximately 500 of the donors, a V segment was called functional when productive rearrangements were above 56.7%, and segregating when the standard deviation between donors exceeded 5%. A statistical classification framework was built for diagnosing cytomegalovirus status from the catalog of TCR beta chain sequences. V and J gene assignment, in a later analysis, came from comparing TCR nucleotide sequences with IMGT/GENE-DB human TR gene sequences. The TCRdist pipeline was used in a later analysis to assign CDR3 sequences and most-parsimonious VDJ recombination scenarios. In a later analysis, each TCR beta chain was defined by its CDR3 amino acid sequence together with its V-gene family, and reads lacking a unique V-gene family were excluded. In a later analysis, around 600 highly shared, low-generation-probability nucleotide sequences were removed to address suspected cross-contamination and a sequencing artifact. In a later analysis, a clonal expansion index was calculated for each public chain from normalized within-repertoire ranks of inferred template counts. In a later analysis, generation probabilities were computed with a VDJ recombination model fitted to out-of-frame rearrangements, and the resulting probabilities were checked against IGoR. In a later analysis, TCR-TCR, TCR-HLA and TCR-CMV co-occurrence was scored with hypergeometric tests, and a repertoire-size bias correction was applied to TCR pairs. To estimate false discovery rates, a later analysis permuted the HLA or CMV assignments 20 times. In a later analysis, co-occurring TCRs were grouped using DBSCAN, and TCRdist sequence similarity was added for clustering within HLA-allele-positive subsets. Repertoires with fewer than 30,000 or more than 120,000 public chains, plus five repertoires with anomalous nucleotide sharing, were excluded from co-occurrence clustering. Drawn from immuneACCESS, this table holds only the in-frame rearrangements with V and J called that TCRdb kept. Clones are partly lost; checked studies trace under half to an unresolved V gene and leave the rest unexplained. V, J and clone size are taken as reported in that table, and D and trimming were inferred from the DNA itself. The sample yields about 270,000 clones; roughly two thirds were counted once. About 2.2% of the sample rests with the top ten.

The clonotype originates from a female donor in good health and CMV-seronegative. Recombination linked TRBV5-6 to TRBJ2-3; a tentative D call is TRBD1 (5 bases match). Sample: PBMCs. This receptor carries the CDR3 CASSLAAGLDTQYF. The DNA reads TGTGCCAGCAGCTTGGCAGCAGGGCTGGATACGCAGTATTTT.